A single sample gave rise to the 21 T cell receptor beta chains below, sequenced in a study of Ad26.COV2.S vaccination and SARS-CoV-2 variants. Sequenced by immunoSEQ multiplex PCR; TCRdb stores in-frame clones only, minus some. The sample lists about 320,000 clones, 86% occurring once. Treatment defined: around 19 received Ad26.COV2.S at low or high dose, single or two shots; several received placebo; per-sample allocation not given. At day 63 after the first vaccine or placebo injection, samples were drawn. The sample consisted of peripheral blood, taken in a trial of Ad26.COV2.S vaccine versus placebo. The receptors derive from a person between 18 and 59 years old who received the Ad26.COV2.S COVID-19 vaccine or a placebo.

With respect to this clone: At one of its ends the junction is not consistent with the germline gene, which may arise from a read error. The chain uses TRBV4-3 and TRBJ1-1; D gene unclear. Germline loops: CDR1 LGHNA, CDR2 YSLEER. The CDR3 loop spans 13 amino acids. The CDR3 reads CASSQDHFSEAFF. CDR3 nucleotides: TGCGCCAGCAGCCAAGATCATTTCTCTGAGGCTTTCTTT.

The genes are TRBV5-3 and TRBJ2-7; no reliable D call. TRBV5-3 is known as an ORF, though its function is uncertain. Trimming shortened V by 8 bases and J by 0 bases, and 18 bases separated the two germline ends. The CDR3 contains 15 residues. CDR3 DNA sequence: TGTGCCAGTATCCTTCTTGGTGAGAGCTCCTACGAGCAGTACTTC. Its translation: CASILLGESSYEQYF.

This clone showed up just a few times. The chain couples TRBV18 to TRBJ1-2; D possibly corresponds to TRBD1 (5 bases). The germline V gene has CDR1 KGHSH and CDR2 LQKENI. This CDR3 is built from 13 residues. The ends were cut back, 3 bases at V and 4 bases at J, with 9 bases in the middle. The CDR3 region has the DNA TGTGCCAGCTCACCGGACAAGACCTATGGCTACACCTTC. Its translation is CASSPDKTYGYTF.

This clone is medium-sized (0.01 to 0.1%) in the sample. This chain connects TRBV12-3 or TRBV12-4 to TRBJ1-2; D not resolved. Trimming took 6 bases from V and 4 from J, leaving 9 bases between them. This CDR3 has 12 residues. CDR3 sequence: CASSRRPYGYTF. DNA of the CDR3: TGTGCCAGCAGCCGAAGGCCCTATGGCTACACCTTC.

The V call is TRBV3-1 (or the pseudogene TRBV3-2), the J call TRBJ2-2; D possibly matches TRBD1 or TRBD2 (5 bases each). This CDR3 is 14 amino acids long. Germline values: CDR1 LGHDT, CDR2 YNNKEL (reference sequence). V was shortened by 6 bases and J by 1 base, with 9 bases between the two germline ends. CDR3 sequence (DNA): TGTGCCAGCAGTTGGGACGTGAACACCGGGGAGCTGTTTTTT. Amino acids: CASSWDVNTGELFF.

Only a few counts were recorded for this clone. This sequence joins TRBV5-1 and TRBJ2-5, with D tentatively TRBD1 (7 bases). Germline CDR1 SGHRS, CDR2 YFSETQ. CDR3 length equals 18 residues. The V end was cut by 3 bases, the J end by 2 bases, with 23 bases between. The CDR3 region has the DNA TGCGCCAGCAGCTCCCGGGACAGTGGAGGAGGGCATCAAGAGACCCAGTACTTC. As protein: CASSSRDSGGGHQETQYF.

Concerning this clone itself: The junction differs from germline at one of its ends, possibly a read error. The rearrangement joins TRBV6-2 or TRBV6-3 to TRBJ2-7, with 14 nucleotides matching TRBD2. From germline, CDR1 is MNHEY and CDR2 SVGEGT. The CDR3 totals 14 residues. DNA of the CDR3: TGTGCCAGCAGTCGAACCGGGACTAGCGGGGGTCTACACTTC. This translates into CASSRTGTSGGLHF.

Here the CDR3 DNA reads TGTGCCAGCAACGCTGGCAGCAGAGAGACCCAGTACTTC. The encoded protein is CASNAGSRETQYF. The chain links TRBV6-5 to TRBJ2-5; the D is unclear. V was pared by 7 bases and J by 4 bases, with 13 bases between. This CDR3 contains 13 residues. Germline CDR1 MNHEY, CDR2 SVGAGI.

The genes are TRBV7-2 and TRBJ2-1; D perhaps matches TRBD2 (5 bases). Germline CDR1 and CDR2: SGHTA and FQGNSA. The CDR3 is 15 residues long. Trimming removed 5 bases from V and 1 base from J, with 12 bases in between. The CDR3 region has the DNA TGTGCCAGCAGCCTAAGCACGGGGTCCTACAATGAGCAGTTCTTC. As protein: CASSLSTGSYNEQFF. The full variable domain, its missing parts supplied by reference TRBV7-2 and TRBJ2-1, is GAGVSQSPSNKVTEKGKDVELRCDPISGHTALYWYRQSLGQGLEFLIYFQGNSAPDKSGLPSDRFSAERTGGSVSTLTIQRTQQEDSAVYLCASSLSTGSYNEQFFGPGTRLTVL.

The chain uses TRBV20-1 and TRBJ1-4, with D perhaps TRBD1 (5 bases). Germline lookup yields CDR1 DFQATT and CDR2 SNEGSKA (reference sequence). Trimming stripped 3 bases from V and 7 bases from J, with 15 bases between. CDR3 length: 14 residues. CDR3 nucleotides: TGCAGTGCTAGTATGGGGCAGGGAGGTGAAAAACTGTTTTTT. It codes for CSASMGQGGEKLFF.

This sequence joins TRBV15 and TRBJ1-2; D unclear. Per the germline V gene, CDR1 is LNHNV and CDR2 is YYDKDF (reference sequence). CDR3 length: 12 amino acids. Trimming took off 5 bases at V and 1 base at J, with 5 bases between the two ends. The CDR3 sequence is CATSGNNYGYTF. The DNA of the CDR3 is TGTGCCACCAGCGGGAATAACTATGGCTACACCTTC. Full variable domain (rest looked up from reference TRBV15 and TRBJ1-2): DAMVIQNPRYQVTQFGKPVTLSCSQTLNHNVMYWYQQKSSQAPKLLFHYYDKDFNNEADTPDNFQSRRPNTSFCFLDIRSPGLGDTAMYLCATSGNNYGYTFGSGTRLTVV.

The chain uses TRBV5-1 and TRBJ2-3; 13 bases map to TRBD2. Germline trimming cut 2 bases from V and 0 bases from J; bases unmatched to any gene: 3. CDR1 SGHRS and CDR2 YFSETQ come from the germline V gene. The CDR3 sequence is 17 residues long. In DNA, the CDR3 is TGCGCCAGCAGCTTACTAGCGGGGGGGCCGAGCACAGATACGCAGTATTTT. Translation gives CASSLLAGGPSTDTQYF.

This clone has only a few counts. CDR3 nucleotide sequence: TGTGCCAGCAGCCCCCGACAGGGGAATAATTCACCCCTCCACTTT. As protein: CASSPRQGNNSPLHF. This chain joins TRBV9 and TRBJ1-6; 8 bases are shared with TRBD1. Germline CDR1 reads SGDLS; CDR2 reads YYNGEE. The CDR3 extends over 15 amino acids. Trimming removed 4 bases from V and 5 bases from J; junction bases left unmatched: 5.

Written as DNA, the CDR3 is TGTGCCTGGTTAGCAGGGGCCAAAAACATTCAGTACTTC. Amino acids: CAWLAGAKNIQYF. V is TRBV30 and J is TRBJ2-4; D may be TRBD1 (5 bases). Between the trimmed V and J ends, which lost 5 bases and 1 base, there was a span of 9 bases. The CDR3 is 13 amino acids. The germline V gene has CDR1 GTSNPN and CDR2 SVGIG (reference sequence).

With regard to this clone: This specimen includes other DNA sequences encoding the same CDR3. The rearrangement links TRBV6-2 or TRBV6-3 to TRBJ1-5; D not resolved. The germline CDR1 and CDR2 sequences are MNHEY and SVGEGT. V was pared by 2 bases and J by 4 bases, with 6 bases between. The CDR3 sequence is 13 residues long. CDR3 bases: TGTGCCAGCAGTTACGGGGTAAATCAGCCCCAGCATTTT. Residues: CASSYGVNQPQHF.

The chain combines TRBV6-5 with TRBJ2-3; TRBD1 is a possible D gene (5 bases). Between the trimmed V and J ends, which lost 7 bases and 6 bases, there was a span of 17 bases. Germline-derived CDR1 and CDR2 are MNHEY and SVGAGI. The CDR3 has 14 residues. The DNA for the CDR3 is TGTGCCAGCACCTCCCAGGTGGGGCGGGATACGCAGTATTTT. This codes for CASTSQVGRDTQYF.

J is TRBJ2-3 and V is TRBV11-3, with a possible D match to TRBD2 (5 bases). Between the trimmed V and J ends, which lost 5 bases and 5 bases, there was a span of 8 bases. The CDR3 is 12 amino acids. Germline loops: CDR1 SGHNT, CDR2 YENEEA. The CDR3 reads CASSRGRDTQYF. As DNA, the CDR3 is TGTGCCAGCAGCCGAGGGAGAGATACGCAGTATTTT.

The rearrangement joins TRBV27 to TRBJ2-3; weak D call: TRBD1 (5 bases). The CDR3 runs to 14 residues. V gave up 4 bases and J gave up 5 bases, with 13 bases separating them. Per the germline V gene, CDR1 is MNHEY and CDR2 is SMNVEV (reference sequence). CDR3 protein: CASSYKGFVDTQYF. CDR3 DNA sequence: TGTGCCAGCAGTTACAAGGGGTTTGTAGATACGCAGTATTTT.

The chain employs TRBV15 and TRBJ2-3; TRBD2 matches 7 bases. This CDR3 is 15 amino acids long. The V gene's germline CDR1 is LNHNV and CDR2 YYDKDF (reference sequence). Trimming took 1 base from V and 4 from J; bases not matched to a gene: 5. CDR3 sequence (DNA): TGTGCCACCAGCAGAGGGGGCGGGGGTGCAGATACGCAGTATTTT. Encoded protein: CATSRGGGGADTQYF.

V gene TRBV3-1 (or the pseudogene TRBV3-2) combines with J gene TRBJ1-6; D is undetermined. V shed 3 bases and J shed 8 bases, with 8 bases lying between them. Germline V gene lookup returns CDR1 LGHDT and CDR2 YNNKEL (reference sequence). The CDR3 contains 13 residues. CDR3 sequence reads: CASSQGIHSPLHF. CDR3 coding DNA: TGTGCCAGCAGCCAGGGGATCCATTCACCCCTCCACTTT.

V gene TRBV19 combines with J gene TRBJ1-2; a weak D match, TRBD1 (6 bases). V shed 5 bases and J shed 5 bases, with 9 bases lying between them. Germline V gene sequence: CDR1 LNHDA, CDR2 SQIVND (reference sequence). CDR3 length: 12 amino acids. The CDR3, as DNA: TGTGCCAGTAGTCGGCAGGGGTATGGCTACACCTTC. It encodes CASSRQGYGYTF.